These 2 T cell receptor beta chains share one sample of origin, sequenced in a study of a mutant IDH1 vaccine in newly diagnosed glioma. Time point reported: week 35, safety follow-up. Topical imiquimod was applied with each vaccine dose, which held 300 ug of mutant IDH1 20-mer peptide. The table came from immunoSEQ multiplex PCR; TCRdb's copy has only in-frame clones and leaves some out. The sample has about 68,000 clones, approximately 84% seen once; the top ten hold about an eighth. No antigens are known for them. The specimen was PBMCs, collected from a glioma patient whose treatment included an IDH1 peptide vaccine. The source of these receptors is a man aged 18 to 30 with glioma.

This chain uses TRBV18 with TRBJ1-2; TRBD1 might be the D (5 bases). Trimming pared 2 bases from V and 2 bases from J, leaving 18 bases between. The CDR3 runs to 17 residues. Germline V gene sequence: CDR1 KGHSH, CDR2 LQKENI. CDR3 amino acids: CASSPSNPTEENYGYTF. The CDR3 DNA sequence: TGTGCCAGCTCACCATCAAACCCGACAGAAGAAAACTATGGCTACACCTTC. The full variable domain, completed using reference TRBV18 and TRBJ1-2, is NAGVMQNPRHLVRRRGQEARLRCSPMKGHSHVYWYRQLPEEGLKFMVYLQKENIIDESGMPKERFSAEFPKEGPSILRIQQVVRGDSAAYFCASSPSNPTEENYGYTFGSGTRLTVV.

This clone was detected once. V and J are TRBV6-5 and TRBJ1-2; D gene unclear. Germline V gives CDR1 MNHEY, CDR2 SVGAGI. The CDR3 runs 12 residues. V was shortened by 11 bases and J by 5 bases, with 15 bases between the two germline ends. This chain's CDR3 is CAATVPGYGYTF. The CDR3 region has the DNA TGTGCCGCAACAGTACCGGGGTATGGCTACACCTTC.